These 8 T cell receptor beta chains share one sample of origin, sequenced in a study of tumor-infiltrating lymphocytes in primary liver carcinoma. With a constant-region primer, TCR beta cDNA was made from 500 ng of total RNA. What produced the TCR beta libraries was three nested multiplex PCR rounds using slightly modified ARM-PCR. The study ran its first two PCR rounds for approximately 10 cycles each, using TRBV1-TRBV30 forward primers and a C-beta reverse primer. TCRdb fed the multiplex PCR reads into MiXCR, producing one record per CDR3 protein. The sample contains some 190,000 distinct CDR3 sequences, about 55% of which appear only once. Unsorted whole blood yielded blood RNA, and germline DNA was extracted as well. Sequencing used peripheral blood. The receptors were sampled from a man aged 40-49 years with primary liver carcinoma and hepatitis B virus infection.

This clonotype was counted between two and nine times. The chain uses TRBV10-3 and TRBJ2-3, with D uncertain. CDR3 length: 11 amino acids. CDR1 is ENHRY and CDR2 is SYGVKD in the germline V gene. The V and J ends lost 8 bases and 6 bases respectively, with 9 bases between them. CDR3 region: CAISTDDTQYF. CDR3 DNA: TGTGCCATCTCGACCGATGATACGCAGTATTTT.

The rearrangement uses TRBV28 and TRBJ1-2, with 8 bases aligning to TRBD1. J was trimmed by 9 bases and V by 4 bases; bases with no gene match: 4. This CDR3 is built from 12 residues. From germline, CDR1 is MDHEN and CDR2 SYDVKM. CDR3 DNA: TGTGCCAGCAGTTCCGACAGGGGTCGCTACACCTTC. It codes for CASSSDRGRYTF.

The chain combines TRBV29-1 with TRBJ2-7, with 7 nucleotides matching TRBD1. Germline assignment: CDR1 SQVTM and CDR2 ANQGSEA. Trimming took 8 bases from V and 3 from J; bases not matched to a gene: 7. The CDR3 extends over 12 amino acids. This CDR3 reads CSSRTGLYEQYF. The CDR3 nucleotides are TGCAGCAGCAGGACAGGACTCTACGAGCAGTACTTC.

The V and J genes are TRBV30 and TRBJ2-5; 7 bases match TRBD1. In germline, CDR1 is GTSNPN, CDR2 SVGIG (reference sequence). The CDR3 runs to 12 residues. CDR3: CDCEGAKETQYF. As DNA, the CDR3 is TGTGACTGTGAGGGGGCGAAAGAGACCCAGTACTTC. Full variable domain (remainder filled in from reference TRBV30 and TRBJ2-5): SQTIHQWPATLVQPVGSPLSLECTVEGTSNPNLYWYRQAAGRGLQLLFYSVGIGQISSEVPQNLSASRPQDRQFILSSKKLLLSDSGFYLCDCEGAKETQYFGPGTRLLVL.

The V call is TRBV9, the J call TRBJ2-2; 12 bases align to TRBD2. This CDR3 comprises 14 residues. V was clipped by 7 bases and J by 6 bases; unmatched bases: 4. In germline, CDR1 is SGDLS, CDR2 YYNGEE. CDR3 residues: CASSLAGGPGELFF. CDR3 bases: TGTGCCAGCTCACTAGCGGGAGGCCCCGGGGAGCTGTTTTTT.

The sample holds many counts of this clonotype. The rearrangement joins TRBV6-4 to TRBJ2-3; 9 bases fit TRBD1. The CDR3 runs to 14 residues. The germline gives CDR1 MRHNA, CDR2 SNTAGT. V was pared by 4 bases and J by 1 base, with 0 bases of the junction left unmatched. As DNA, the CDR3 is TGTGCCAGCAGTGGGACAGGGGGCACAGATACGCAGTATTTT. Amino acid sequence: CASSGTGGTDTQYF.

This chain joins TRBV5-4 and TRBJ2-3; TRBD2 matches 9 bases. Germline V gives CDR1 SGHNT, CDR2 YYREEE (reference sequence). Germline trimming cut 5 bases from V and 3 bases from J; bases unmatched to any gene: 7. This CDR3 spans 15 amino acids. Written as DNA, the CDR3 is TGTGCCAGCAGGGCTAGCGGGACCGGGACAGATACGCAGTATTTT. Amino acids: CASRASGTGTDTQYF.

The rearrangement links TRBV2 to TRBJ2-1; 8 bases line up with TRBD2. Germline V gene data show CDR1 as SNHLY and CDR2 as FYNNEI. The CDR3 has 13 amino acids. J was trimmed by 8 bases and V by 5 bases; bases with no gene match: 5. In DNA, the CDR3 is TGTGCCAGCAGTTGGACTAGCCACTATGAGCAGTTCTTC. This sequence encodes CASSWTSHYEQFF.